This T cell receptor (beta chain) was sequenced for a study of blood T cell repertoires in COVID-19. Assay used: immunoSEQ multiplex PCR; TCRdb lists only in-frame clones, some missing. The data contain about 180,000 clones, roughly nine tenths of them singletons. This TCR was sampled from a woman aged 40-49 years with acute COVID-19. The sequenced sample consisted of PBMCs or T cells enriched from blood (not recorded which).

CDR3 sequence reads: CASSLASGGTDTQYF. In DNA, the CDR3 is TGTGCCAGCAGCTTGGCTAGCGGGGGAACAGATACGCAGTATTTT. The gene calls are TRBV5-6 and TRBJ2-3; 10 nucleotides line up with TRBD2. This CDR3 is 15 amino acids long. Germline trimming cut 0 bases from V and 3 bases from J; bases unmatched to any gene: 1. Germline values: CDR1 SGHDT, CDR2 YYEEEE.